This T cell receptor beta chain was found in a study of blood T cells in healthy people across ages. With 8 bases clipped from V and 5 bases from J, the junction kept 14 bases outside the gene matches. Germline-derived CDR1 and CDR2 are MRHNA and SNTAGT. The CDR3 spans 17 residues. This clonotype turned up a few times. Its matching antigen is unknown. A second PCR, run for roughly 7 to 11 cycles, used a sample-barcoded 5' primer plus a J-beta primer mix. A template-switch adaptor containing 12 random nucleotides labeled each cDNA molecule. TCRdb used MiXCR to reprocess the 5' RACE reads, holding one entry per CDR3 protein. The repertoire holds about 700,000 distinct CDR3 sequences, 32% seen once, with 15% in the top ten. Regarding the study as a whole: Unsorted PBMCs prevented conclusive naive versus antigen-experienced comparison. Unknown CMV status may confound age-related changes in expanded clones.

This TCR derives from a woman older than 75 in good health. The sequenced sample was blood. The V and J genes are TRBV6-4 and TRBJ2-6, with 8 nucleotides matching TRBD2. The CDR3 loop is CASAPSRGGARANVLTF. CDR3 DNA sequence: TGTGCCAGCGCTCCTTCCCGGGGGGGGGCCAGGGCCAACGTCCTGACTTTC.